This TCR beta chain is from a study of OX40 agonist ivuxolimab in advanced cancers. Study-wide results and limits: Not determined was the antigen specificity of the expanded peripheral T cells. Some patients without response likewise showed low normalized clonal expansion.

Generated by immunoSEQ multiplex PCR, the TCRdb table keeps only in-frame clones and is missing some. The sample lists some 70,000 clones, approximately 85% occurring once. CDR1 and CDR2 (germline): SGHNT, YENEEA. The ends were cut back, 2 bases at V and 7 bases at J, with 12 bases in the middle. The CDR3 is 13 residues long. A note on this clone: What it binds is not known.

The starting material was CD4+ or CD8+ T cells sorted from blood, obtained in a trial of the OX40 agonist ivuxolimab. The J gene is TRBJ2-7, the V gene TRBV11-3, with D possibly TRBD1 on 6 matching bases. The receptor comes from an adult with an advanced solid tumor such as melanoma, head and neck, liver or kidney cancer. The CDR3 nucleotides read TGTGCCAGCAGCTTACAGGGGTCGAGGGAGCAGTACTTC. It encodes CASSLQGSREQYF. The entire variable domain, with the rest obtained from reference TRBV11-3 and TRBJ2-7, is as follows: EAGVVQSPRYKIIEKKQPVAFWCNPISGHNTLYWYLQNLGQGPELLIRYENEEAVDDSQLPKDRFSAERLKGVDSTLKIQPAELGDSAVYLCASSLQGSREQYFGPGTRLTVT.